This T cell receptor (beta chain) was documented in a study of vaccination effects on CD4 cells after COVID-19. The V gene end was trimmed by 4 bases and the J gene end by 1 base; junction bases not matched to a gene: 9. Germline-derived CDR1 and CDR2 are SNHLY and FYNNEI. This CDR3 spans 17 amino acids. This clone came up once. Its specificity is not known. Sequencing in the ViraFEST assay came after antigen-specific CD4+ T cells had been expanded with viral peptide pools, which were used to stimulate PBMC. Subsequent to roughly 9 days of culture, CD4+ T cells were isolated. Vaccinated recipients, who were negative for nucleocapsid antibodies, had no history of SARS-CoV-2 infection. TCRdb's copy holds only in-frame clones and misses some; the assay was immunoSEQ multiplex PCR. The data show some 20,000 clones, with roughly three quarters seen just once and 9.1% held by the top ten.

The TCR was taken from a human donor who received a COVID-19 vaccine. The sample was CD4+ T cells from PBMCs cultured with HCoV-NL63 spike peptides, taken before COVID-19 vaccination. The V gene is TRBV2, the J gene TRBJ2-3; TRBD2 matches at 9 bases. The CDR3 bases are TGTGCCAGCAGTGGGCGGGGGGGTTCCCGCGGCACAGATACGCAGTATTTT. Its protein is CASSGRGGSRGTDTQYF. Filled out from reference TRBV2 and TRBJ2-3, the complete variable domain reads EPEVTQTPSHQVTQMGQEVILRCVPISNHLYFYWYRQILGQKVEFLVSFYNNEISEKSEIFDDQFSVERPDGSNFTLKIRSTKLEDSAMYFCASSGRGGSRGTDTQYFGPGTRLTVL.